One sample yielded the 15 T cell receptor beta chains listed below, sequenced in a study of type 1 and type 2 diabetes patients. Amplification started from genomic DNA. A primer set of 30 forward and 13 reverse primers amplified the CDR3. MiXCR was run by TCRdb on the multiplex PCR reads, yielding one entry per CDR3 protein. The sample lists more than 250,000 distinct CDR3 sequences, 45% to 60% occurring once. The specimen was peripheral blood mononuclear cells (PBMCs). These receptors came from a young man with type 2 diabetes.

The chain carries TRBV5-1 and TRBJ2-7, with 8 bases that match TRBD2. Trimming took 4 bases from V and 3 from J; bases not matched to a gene: 6. The CDR3 is 14 residues long. Germline V gives CDR1 SGHRS, CDR2 YFSETQ. The CDR3 region has the DNA TGCGCCAGCAGCCGCTCTAGCGGGTTCTACGAGCAGTACTTC. Its protein product is CASSRSSGFYEQYF.

This clonotype showed up just once. The chain is built from TRBV6-6 and TRBJ2-7, with D perhaps TRBD1 (6 bases). Trimming removed 2 bases at V and 6 bases at J, with 14 bases between. The CDR3 consists of 14 residues. Germline CDR1 MNHNY, CDR2 SVGAGI (reference sequence). The CDR3 protein is CASSYEGVPSEQYF. Written as DNA, the CDR3 is TGTGCCAGCAGTTACGAGGGGGTCCCCAGCGAGCAGTACTTC.

The rearrangement joins TRBV19 to TRBJ2-5; D remains unclear. The V and J ends lost 3 bases and 0 bases respectively, with 5 bases between them. Germline V gene lookup returns CDR1 LNHDA and CDR2 SQIVND (reference sequence). The CDR3 contains 13 residues. The CDR3 reads CASSIQHQETQYF. CDR3 coding DNA: TGTGCCAGTAGTATTCAGCACCAAGAGACCCAGTACTTC.

This clonotype was seen only a few times. The chain carries TRBV6-6 and TRBJ2-1; the D is unclear. Germline values: CDR1 MNHNY, CDR2 SVGAGI (reference sequence). The V end lost 5 bases, the J end lost 2 bases, and 13 bases lay between the germline ends. The CDR3 totals 15 residues. For the CDR3, the DNA is TGTGCCAGCAGTCCGATAGCCGCGGCCTACAATGAGCAGTTCTTC. Its translation is CASSPIAAAYNEQFF.

This chain connects TRBV15 to TRBJ2-2; D gene uncertain. V was clipped by 3 bases and J by 7 bases, with 6 bases between them. Germline V lookup: CDR1 LNHNV, CDR2 YYDKDF (reference sequence). The CDR3 is 12 residues long. The CDR3 loop is CATSRVVGELFF. CDR3 DNA: TGTGCCACCAGCAGGGTGGTCGGGGAGCTGTTTTTT.

This chain uses TRBV7-2 with TRBJ1-1; the D gene is possibly TRBD1 (5 bases). The V end was cut by 2 bases, the J end by 8 bases, with 12 bases between. The CDR3 has 13 residues. Germline V gene data show CDR1 as SGHTA and CDR2 as FQGNSA. CDR3 protein: CASSLTFTGEAFF. The CDR3 DNA sequence: TGTGCCAGCAGCTTAACTTTTACAGGAGAAGCTTTCTTT.

This clonotype was picked up a small number of times. V and J are TRBV7-6 and TRBJ2-2, with D tentatively TRBD1 (5 bases). The CDR3 consists of 15 residues. The germline V gene has CDR1 SGHVS and CDR2 FNYEAQ. Trimming stripped 5 bases from V and 3 bases from J, with 13 bases between. The DNA of the CDR3 is TGTGCCAGCAGCCCTAGAGCAGGGTACACCGGGGAGCTGTTTTTT. It yields the protein CASSPRAGYTGELFF.

This clonotype was picked up a small number of times. This chain links TRBV19 with TRBJ1-5; 7 nucleotides line up with TRBD1. The CDR3 is 14 amino acids. The germline gives CDR1 LNHDA, CDR2 SQIVND (reference sequence). Trimming at V came to 6 bases and at J to 2 bases, leaving 4 bases not matched to a gene. The CDR3 protein is CASRSGQGNQPQHF. The CDR3 DNA follows: TGTGCCAGTAGATCCGGACAGGGCAATCAGCCCCAGCATTTT.

The chain employs TRBV7-8 and TRBJ2-2; 7 bases map to TRBD1. CDR3 length: 14 amino acids. Germline V gene data show CDR1 as SGHVS and CDR2 as FQNEAQ. V lost 4 bases, J lost 4 bases, and 3 bases stayed unmatched. In DNA form, the CDR3 reads TGTGCCAGCAGCTCTACAGGGGTCACCGGGGAGCTGTTTTTT. This gives the protein CASSSTGVTGELFF.

The chain couples TRBV28 to TRBJ1-2; D is possibly TRBD1 (5 bases). V was trimmed by 6 bases and J by 6 bases, leaving 17 bases between them. Germline V gives CDR1 MDHEN, CDR2 SYDVKM. The CDR3 extends over 14 amino acids. This CDR3 reads CASRIPGTANGYTF. As DNA, the CDR3 is TGTGCCAGCAGGATCCCCGGGACTGCAAATGGCTACACCTTC.

This clonotype was seen a few times. J is TRBJ2-1 and V is TRBV10-1; possibly TRBD1 or TRBD2 for D (5 bases each). The CDR3 loop spans 17 amino acids. CDR1 is WNHNN, CDR2 SYGVQD, per germline (reference sequence). Trimming took 0 bases from V and 7 from J, leaving 19 bases between them. Written as DNA, the CDR3 is TGCGCCAGCAGTGAGTCAATCTTGGCAGGGCCGGGGAATGAGCAGTTCTTC. Translation gives CASSESILAGPGNEQFF.

This clonotype was counted between two and nine times. The chain links TRBV7-2 to TRBJ2-6; 7 nucleotides match TRBD1. This CDR3 comprises 15 residues. V lost 8 bases, J lost 0 bases, and 4 bases stayed unmatched. Looked up from germline, CDR1 is SGHTA and CDR2 is FQGNSA. CDR3 in amino acids: CASHRGTSGANVLTF. As DNA, the CDR3 is TGTGCCAGCCACAGGGGAACCTCTGGGGCCAACGTCCTGACTTTC. Full variable domain (outside the CDR3, taken from reference TRBV7-2 and TRBJ2-6): GAGVSQSPSNKVTEKGKDVELRCDPISGHTALYWYRQSLGQGLEFLIYFQGNSAPDKSGLPSDRFSAERTGGSVSTLTIQRTQQEDSAVYLCASHRGTSGANVLTFGAGSRLTVL.

CDR3 sequence (DNA): TGTGCCAGCAGTGAGGGTTTGGCGGGGAGTGGAGATACGCAGTATTTT. Translation: CASSEGLAGSGDTQYF. V gene TRBV2 combines with J gene TRBJ2-3, with a possible D match to TRBD2 (6 bases). Germline values: CDR1 SNHLY, CDR2 FYNNEI. The CDR3 runs to 16 residues. Trimming pared 3 bases from V and 5 bases from J, leaving 18 bases between.

The rearrangement uses TRBV28 and TRBJ1-6; 10 bases match TRBD1. The germline gives CDR1 MDHEN, CDR2 SYDVKM. The ends lost 5 bases at V and 10 bases at J; junction bases unmatched: 8. This CDR3 comprises 15 residues. The CDR3 protein is CASSPTGTGDSPLHF. DNA for the CDR3: TGTGCCAGCAGTCCAACCGGGACAGGGGACTCACCCCTCCACTTT.

This clonotype was detected a few times. The chain combines TRBV19 with TRBJ2-1; possibly TRBD2 for D (6 bases). Trimming left V 5 bases short and J 5 bases short, with 13 bases between. CDR1 LNHDA and CDR2 SQIVND come from the germline V gene (reference sequence). This CDR3 is built from 14 residues. The CDR3 nucleotides are TGTGCCAGTAGTCAAGGGAGGTTGGACAATGAGCAGTTCTTC. As protein: CASSQGRLDNEQFF.